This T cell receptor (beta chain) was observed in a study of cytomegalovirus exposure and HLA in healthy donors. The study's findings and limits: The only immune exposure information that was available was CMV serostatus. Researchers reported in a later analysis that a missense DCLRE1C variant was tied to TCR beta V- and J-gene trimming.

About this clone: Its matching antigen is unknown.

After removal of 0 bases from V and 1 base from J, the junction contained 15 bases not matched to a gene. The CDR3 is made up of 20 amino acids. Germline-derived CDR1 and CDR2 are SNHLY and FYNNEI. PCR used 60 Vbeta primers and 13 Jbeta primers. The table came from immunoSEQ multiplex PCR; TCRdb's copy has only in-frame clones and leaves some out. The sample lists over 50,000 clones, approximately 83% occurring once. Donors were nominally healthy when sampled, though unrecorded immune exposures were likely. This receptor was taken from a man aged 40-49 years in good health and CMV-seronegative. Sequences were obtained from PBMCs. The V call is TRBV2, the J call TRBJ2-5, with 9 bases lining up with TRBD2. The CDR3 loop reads CASSEALGLAGTPSQETQYF. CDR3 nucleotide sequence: TGTGCCAGCAGTGAAGCGTTGGGGCTAGCGGGGACCCCATCCCAAGAGACCCAGTACTTC.